This T cell receptor (beta chain) was found in a study of T cells in Graves' hyperthyroidism and ophthalmopathy. Overall study context: Peripheral blood draws took place at initial diagnosis, ahead of any treatment.

Hyperthyroidism was newly diagnosed in patients aged 18 to 65 (duration under 2 months). A roughly 9.3 ml volume of fresh peripheral blood provided the PBMCs. Per the germline V gene, CDR1 is SGHAT and CDR2 is FQNNGV. V was pared by 5 bases and J by 0 bases, with 21 bases between. The CDR3 loop spans 18 amino acids. Amplification of TCR beta CDR3 regions was performed using RNA transcripts as template. Using the HTBI primer set, a first-round RT-PCR was run on the TCR CDR3. TCRdb independently ran MiXCR on the multiplex PCR reads; one entry per CDR3 protein. The sample has about 290,000 distinct CDR3 sequences, roughly 15% seen once. This clonotype was detected many times.

V and J are TRBV11-2 and TRBJ2-3; D gene uncertain. Material: blood. This clonotype was sampled from a woman between 35 and 50 years old with Graves' hyperthyroidism. The CDR3 region is CASSPGFGPLSSTDTQYF. For the CDR3, the DNA is TGTGCCAGCAGCCCCGGTTTTGGGCCACTCAGTAGCACAGATACGCAGTATTTT.